This T cell receptor (beta chain) was sequenced for a study of spatial heterogeneity in lung cancer. Across the study: Averaged across combinations, each unique TCR and UMI pairing appeared more than ten times in raw reads, which were uncorrected.

Time point specified: sample taken at primary tumor resection. Whole RNA was taken from tumor, nontumor lung or frozen PBMC; it was then sequenced unsorted. The table lists this clonotype with many counts. Per the germline V gene, CDR1 is SNHLY and CDR2 is FYNNEI. The CDR3 loop spans 14 amino acids. The V end was cut by 6 bases, the J end by 4 bases, with 15 bases between. All TCR cDNA molecules were individually tagged with a unique molecular identifier. TCRdb re-called the 5' RACE reads through MiXCR, storing one row per CDR3 protein. The sample includes some 28,000 distinct CDR3 sequences, around 8% seen only once; the top ten take under 40%.

The chain carries TRBV2 and TRBJ1-1; D is unresolved. This sample comprised PBMCs, obtained at surgery. The source of this sequence is a female donor with early-stage non-small cell lung cancer. CDR3 nucleotides: TGTGCCAGCAGGAATAATCTAAGAGTCACTGAAGCTTTCTTT. As protein: CASRNNLRVTEAFF.